This T cell receptor (beta chain) was sequenced in a study of shared clonotypes between healthy human individuals. On this clone itself: Its antigen is unknown. Other DNA variants within this sample encode the same CDR3.

Notes on the study in general: Four donors had around 5% of their naive CD4 clonotypes in common.

Produced via immunoSEQ multiplex PCR; TCRdb's table is partial and in-frame only. There are more than 2,000,000 clones in the sample; roughly 93% occur only once, and under 0.45% lies in the top ten. The V and J ends lost 3 bases and 0 bases respectively, with 9 bases between them. The CDR3 totals 15 residues. CDR1 and CDR2 (germline): KGHSH, LQKENI. This sequence joins TRBV18 and TRBJ2-1, with D unresolved. The TCR originated in a man aged 18 to 29 in good health. Some clones in this sample may be carry-over from other donors' samples. Sequencing was performed on naive CD4+ T cells from PBMCs. Subset of the sample: CD45RA+ positively selected. The CDR3 nucleotides read TGTGCCAGCTCACCTTTAACGAGCTCCTACAATGAGCAGTTCTTC. Protein product: CASSPLTSSYNEQFF.